The clone carrying this T cell receptor (beta chain) was detected a few times. Germline V gene sequence: CDR1 MNHNS, CDR2 SASEGT. Unmatched junction bases numbered 8, after V lost 5 bases and J lost 4 bases. This CDR3 contains 15 residues. This entry comes from a study of T cells in Graves' hyperthyroidism and ophthalmopathy. The investigators amplified TCR beta CDR3 regions from RNA transcripts. Carried out on the TCR CDR3, a first-round RT-PCR used the HTBI primer set. TCRdb redid the calling of the multiplex PCR reads with MiXCR, one entry per CDR3 protein. The table records 250,000 to 400,000 distinct CDR3 sequences, 12% to 15% of them present only once. With duration under 3 months, ophthalmopathy was active: Clinical Activity Score at least 3, NOSPECS at least 4. It was less than 13 ml of fresh peripheral blood that supplied the PBMCs.

This clonotype originated in a woman aged 35 to 49 with Graves' ophthalmopathy. The source material was blood. The chain recombines TRBV6-1 with TRBJ1-5, with 7 bases identical to TRBD1. CDR3 coding DNA: TGTGCCAGCAGTCGACAGGGAATGAGGAATCAGCCCCAGCATTTT. Residues: CASSRQGMRNQPQHF.